The entry below describes one T cell receptor beta chain. This record belongs to a study of patients and donors after allogeneic stem cell transplantation. The V and J ends lost 3 bases and 4 bases, in that order; junction bases with no gene match: 7. Germline V gives CDR1 KGHSH, CDR2 LQKENI. The CDR3 covers 16 residues. TCRdb re-analysed the RT-PCR reads in MiXCR, keeping a single row per CDR3 protein. Of approximately 200,000 distinct CDR3 sequences listed, 38% were seen once; the top ten hold around 10%. The sample taken for sequencing was blood, either unsorted or a sorted T cell fraction (not recorded which). The V gene is TRBV18, the J gene TRBJ2-3, with TRBD1 identical over 10 bases. The sequence was obtained from a human donor who was either an allogeneic HSCT recipient or a stem cell or donor lymphocyte infusion donor (not recorded which). It is not recorded whose cells these are; they may come from a transplant donor. This CDR3 reads CASSPRPGQGADTQYF. CDR3 DNA: TGTGCCAGCTCACCTCGACCCGGACAGGGGGCAGATACGCAGTATTTT.